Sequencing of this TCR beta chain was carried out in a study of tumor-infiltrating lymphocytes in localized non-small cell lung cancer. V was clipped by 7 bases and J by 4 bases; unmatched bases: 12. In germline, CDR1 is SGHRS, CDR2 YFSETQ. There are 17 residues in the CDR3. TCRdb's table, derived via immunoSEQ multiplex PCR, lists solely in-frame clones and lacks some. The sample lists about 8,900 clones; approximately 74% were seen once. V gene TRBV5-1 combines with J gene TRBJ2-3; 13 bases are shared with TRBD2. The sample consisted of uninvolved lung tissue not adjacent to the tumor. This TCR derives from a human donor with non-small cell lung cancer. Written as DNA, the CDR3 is TGCGCCAGCGCACCTGGTGGACTAGCGGGAGAATCAGATACGCAGTATTTT. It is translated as CASAPGGLAGESDTQYF.